This TCR beta chain stems from a study of Ad26.COV2.S vaccination and SARS-CoV-2 variants. The study, taken as a whole, reports: Substantial breadth was reported for post-vaccination spike-specific CD8+ and CD4+ T cells.

Some clones are missing from TCRdb's copy, which holds only in-frame ones; the method was immunoSEQ multiplex PCR. The profile shows 350,000 to 450,000 clones, about 91% of them singletons. This clone came up a few times. Its antigen is not known. Trimming cost V 4 bases and J 5 bases; bases outside gene matches: 7. Per germline, CDR1 MNHEY and CDR2 SMNVEV (reference sequence). The CDR3 is 16 amino acids. This rearrangement joins TRBV27 to TRBJ2-1, with TRBD2 identical over 11 bases. The sample consisted of peripheral blood, taken after recovery from COVID-19. The TCR was taken from a human donor who had recovered from COVID-19. CDR3 region: CASSWGTSGGNNEQFF. DNA for the CDR3: TGTGCCAGCAGTTGGGGTACTAGCGGGGGCAACAATGAGCAGTTCTTC.